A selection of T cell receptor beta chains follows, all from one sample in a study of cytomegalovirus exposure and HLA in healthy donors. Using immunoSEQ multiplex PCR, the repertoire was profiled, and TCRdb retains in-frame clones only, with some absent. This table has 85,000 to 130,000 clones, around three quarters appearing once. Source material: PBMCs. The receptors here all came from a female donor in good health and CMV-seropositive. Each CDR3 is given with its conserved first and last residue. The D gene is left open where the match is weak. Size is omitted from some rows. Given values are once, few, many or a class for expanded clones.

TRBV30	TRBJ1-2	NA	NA	TGTGCCTGGAGTGGAGGCGGGGTTACTGGCTACACCTTC	CAWSGGGVTGYTF
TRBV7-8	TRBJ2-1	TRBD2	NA	TGTGCCAGCAGCTTAGGATTCCGGGGGGGGTCCTTTAGGAATGAGCAGTTCTTC	CASSLGFRGGSFRNEQFF
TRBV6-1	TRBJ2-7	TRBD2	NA	TGTGCCAGCACCTCCGGGAGGTCTGGCGAGCAGTACTTC	CASTSGRSGEQYF
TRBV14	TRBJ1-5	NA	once	TGTGCCAGCAGCCAAGCGGTGTCGCAGCCCCAGCATTTT	CASSQAVSQPQHF
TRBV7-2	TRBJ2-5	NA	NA	TGTGCCAGCAGCTATACAGGGAGAGAGACCCAGTACTTC	CASSYTGRETQYF
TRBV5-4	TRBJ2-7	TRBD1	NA	TGTGCCAGCAGCTTAGGGACAGGACGGGACTACGAGCAGTACTTC	CASSLGTGRDYEQYF
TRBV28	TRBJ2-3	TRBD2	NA	TGTGCCAGCAGTAACCACGCCTCGGGGGGGAGAACAGATACGCAGTATTTT	CASSNHASGGRTDTQYF
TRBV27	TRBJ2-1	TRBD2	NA	TGTGCCAGCAGTTTCACTAGCGGGAGCAATGAGCAGTTCTTC	CASSFTSGSNEQFF
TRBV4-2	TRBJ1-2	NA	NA	TGTGCCAGCAGCTTAGACCGACAGCGCTCCGGCGTGAGGGGCTACACCTTC	CASSLDRQRSGVRGYTF
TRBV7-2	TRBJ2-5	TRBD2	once	TGTGCCAGCAGCTTAAGGGGCGGGGGGGGTCAAGAGACCCAGTACTTC	CASSLRGGGGQETQYF
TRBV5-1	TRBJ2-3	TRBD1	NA	TGCGCCAACAGCCCCAGGGGGCGCGGCACAGATACGCAGTATTTT	CANSPRGRGTDTQYF
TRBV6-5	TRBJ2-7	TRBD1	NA	TGTGCCAGCAGTTACACCGGGACAGGGGGCGAGCAGTACTTC	CASSYTGTGGEQYF
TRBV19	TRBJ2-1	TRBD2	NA	TGTGCCAGTAGTGCCCGACTAGCGGGAGATGAGCAGTTCTTC	CASSARLAGDEQFF
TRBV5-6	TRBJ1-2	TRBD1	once	TGTGCCAGCAGCTTCCGAACACAGGGGTTCGCTCCTGGCTACACCTTC	CASSFRTQGFAPGYTF
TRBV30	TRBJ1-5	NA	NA	TGTGCCTGGAGTCCAGGGGACAATCAGCCCCAGCATTTT	CAWSPGDNQPQHF
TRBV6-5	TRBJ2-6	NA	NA	TGTGCCAGCAGTTACGGGCGCGGAGGGGCCAACGGCCTGACTTTC	CASSYGRGGANGLTF
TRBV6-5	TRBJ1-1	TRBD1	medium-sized	TGTGCCAGCAGGGGGGAACAGGGGTATATGTCTGAAGCTTTCTTT	CASRGEQGYMSEAFF
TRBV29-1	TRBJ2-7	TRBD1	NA	TGCAGCGTTGATTTCCGGGACAGGGGCCTCTACGAGCAGTACTTC	CSVDFRDRGLYEQYF
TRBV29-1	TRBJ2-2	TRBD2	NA	TGCAGCGTCGCCGTTAGCGGGACCGGGGAGCTGTTTTTT	CSVAVSGTGELFF
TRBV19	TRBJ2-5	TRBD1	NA	TGTGCCAGTAGTAGAACAGGGGGCAGAGAAGAGACCCAGTACTTC	CASSRTGGREETQYF
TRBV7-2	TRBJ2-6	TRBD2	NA	TGTGCCAGCAGCTCGCGGACTAGCGGGGGCCTCTCTGGGGCCAACGGCCTGACTTTC	CASSSRTSGGLSGANGLTF
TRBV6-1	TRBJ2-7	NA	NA	TGTGCCAGCAGTGAATCTTACGAGCAGTACTTC	CASSESYEQYF
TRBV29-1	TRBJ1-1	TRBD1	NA	TGCAGCGTTGAACCTGACAGGGGGTCTGAAGCTTTCTTT	CSVEPDRGSEAFF
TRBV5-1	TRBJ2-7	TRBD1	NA	TGCGCCAGCAGCTTGTCCCCCGGACAGGGTGTCTACGAGCAGTACTTC	CASSLSPGQGVYEQYF
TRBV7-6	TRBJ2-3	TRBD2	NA	TGTGCCAGCAGCCCCCGGGTAGCGGGAGTAGCAGATACGCAGTATTTT	CASSPRVAGVADTQYF
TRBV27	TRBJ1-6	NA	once	TGTGCCAGCAGTCTTACCGGAGCACCCCTCCACTTT	CASSLTGAPLHF
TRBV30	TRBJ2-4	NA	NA	TGTGCCTGGAGTGTACCGAGGCCACTAGCCAAAAACATTCAGTACTTC	CAWSVPRPLAKNIQYF
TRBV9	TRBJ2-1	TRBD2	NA	TGTGCCAGCAGCCCAACCCGCGGGGGGGCTGTAGGTGAGCAGTTCTTC	CASSPTRGGAVGEQFF
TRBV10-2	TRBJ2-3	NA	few	TGCGCCAGCAGTGAAGGTCCGGGTCCCCCAGATACGCAGTATTTT	CASSEGPGPPDTQYF
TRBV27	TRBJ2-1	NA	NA	TGTGCCAGCAGTTCTATCCAAGGCGGGATCTCCTACAATGAGCAGTTCTTC	CASSSIQGGISYNEQFF
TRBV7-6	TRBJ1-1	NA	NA	TGTGCCAGCAGTATTGACCCAGCGGGTGGCACTGAAGCTTTCTTT	CASSIDPAGGTEAFF
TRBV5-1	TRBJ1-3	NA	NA	TGCGCCAGCAGTGGGCCAGATGGAAACACCATATATTTT	CASSGPDGNTIYF
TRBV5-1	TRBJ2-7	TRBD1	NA	TGCGCCAGCAGCTTGGCCGTGACAGGGAGTGGACACGAGCAGTACTTC	CASSLAVTGSGHEQYF
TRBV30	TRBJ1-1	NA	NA	TGTGCCTGGAGTTATGGGGAGGCCACTGAAGCTTTCTTT	CAWSYGEATEAFF
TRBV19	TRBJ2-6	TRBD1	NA	TGTGCCAGTAGTTCCAGGGGGTCTGGGGCCAACGTCCTGACTTTC	CASSSRGSGANVLTF
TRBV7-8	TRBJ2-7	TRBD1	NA	TGTGCCAGCAGCTTAGTAGCGAGGGGGCGCGGTCGGCCACACACCGGCTACGAGCAGTACTTC	CASSLVARGRGRPHTGYEQYF
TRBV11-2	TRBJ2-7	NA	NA	TGTGCCAGCAGCTTAAAACTAGCAACATACGAGCAGTACTTC	CASSLKLATYEQYF
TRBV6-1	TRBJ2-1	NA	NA	TGTGCCAGCAGCCCGACTCCAGTCTCCTACAATGAGCAGTTCTTC	CASSPTPVSYNEQFF
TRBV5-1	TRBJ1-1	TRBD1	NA	TGCGCCAGCAGCTTGACCCCGGGACAGGGATGGGTGGGCACTGAAGCTTTCTTT	CASSLTPGQGWVGTEAFF
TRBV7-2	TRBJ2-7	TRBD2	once	TGTGCCAGCAGCCAGGGGGGCGGGAGGGGGTACGAGCAGTACTTC	CASSQGGGRGYEQYF
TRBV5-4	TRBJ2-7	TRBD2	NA	TGTGCCAGTAGCCCGACTTCGGGACTAGCGGAATACGAGCAGTACTTC	CASSPTSGLAEYEQYF
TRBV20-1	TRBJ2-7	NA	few	TGCAGTGCGGAGGACAGCTACGAGCAGTACTTC	CSAEDSYEQYF
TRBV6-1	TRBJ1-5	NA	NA	TGTGCCAGCAGTGAAGACAGGGTGGGTCAGCCCCAGCATTTT	CASSEDRVGQPQHF
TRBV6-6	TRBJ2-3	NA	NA	TGTGCCAGCAGTTACCTCGAGCGTTGGAGCACAGATACGCAGTATTTT	CASSYLERWSTDTQYF
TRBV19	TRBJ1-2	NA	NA	TGTGCCAGTAGTAAACCCCGGGGGGGCTCAGAAGGCTACACCTTC	CASSKPRGGSEGYTF
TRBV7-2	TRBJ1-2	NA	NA	TGTGCCAGCAGCTTGACAGCTAACTATGGCTACACCTTC	CASSLTANYGYTF
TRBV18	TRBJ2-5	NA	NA	TGTGCCAGCTCACCGGGGCAGAAAGAGACCCAGTACTTC	CASSPGQKETQYF
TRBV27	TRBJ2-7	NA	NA	TGTGCCAGCCGCACAGCCGGTGGCCTAGGGGCCTACGAGCAGTACTTC	CASRTAGGLGAYEQYF
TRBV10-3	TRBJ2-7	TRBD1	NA	TGCGCCATCAGCCGACAGGGGGATTACGAGCAGTACTTC	CAISRQGDYEQYF
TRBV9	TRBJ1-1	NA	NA	TGTGCCAGCAGCGTACTCGCGGGGCCTAAAAGGGCTGAAGCTTTCTTT	CASSVLAGPKRAEAFF
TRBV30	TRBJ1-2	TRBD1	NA	TGTGCCTCTTACTTTAGGGGGCATGTGGATGGCTACACCTTC	CASYFRGHVDGYTF
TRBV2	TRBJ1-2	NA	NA	TGTGCCAGCAGTGAAGGGACTCTTGTCTATGGCTACACCTTC	CASSEGTLVYGYTF
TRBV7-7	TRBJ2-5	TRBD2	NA	TGTGCCAGCAGCTTAGCTAGCGGGAGGCAAGAGACCCAGTACTTC	CASSLASGRQETQYF
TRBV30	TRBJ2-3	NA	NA	TGTGCCTGGAGTGGGTCTCGTGGGGCCCCAGATACGCAGTATTTT	CAWSGSRGAPDTQYF